This T cell receptor (beta chain) emerged from a study of molecular identifiers for immune sequencing clone quantification. Regarding the study as a whole: In naive cells, clones above 20 RNA copies held under 1% of molecules, whereas in effector cells they held over 98%.

With listed TCR primers and previously described methods, bulk TCR libraries were prepared. In TCRdb, the PCR reads were re-called with MiXCR into one record per CDR3 protein. The sample lists over 600,000 distinct CDR3 sequences, nearly 20% seen once, with around 0.86% in the top ten. Details on this clonotype: Its cognate antigen is unknown.

Germline V gene lookup returns CDR1 MGHRA and CDR2 YSYEKL. The CDR3 totals 13 residues. Trimming took 1 base from V and 5 from J, leaving 8 bases between them. Sorted cell numbers of roughly 19,000 to 1,000,000, with 10%, 30% or 50% RNA, served as input for naive CD8 libraries. The chain has TRBV4-1 and TRBJ1-1; unclear D gene. Sequencing was done on a sample of naive CD8+ T cells from blood, with Jurkat cell RNA spiked in. Subset indicated: FACS-sorted CD8+CD4-CCR7+CD45RA+ naive T cells. This TCR came from a human donor in good health. Some libraries in this study had Jurkat cell RNA spiked in. CDR3 region: CASSQAVGTEAFF. The CDR3, as DNA: TGCGCCAGCAGCCAAGCGGTAGGGACTGAAGCTTTCTTT.